The 14 T cell receptor beta chains in this list originate from one sample, sequenced in a study of glioma-infiltrating T cells after dendritic cell vaccination (dated by TCRdb to 2015 to 2016). The library was built by means of the immunoSEQ multiplex PCR assay. TCRdb's version of the immuneACCESS table is confined to in-frame rearrangements and falls short of the full clone set. An unresolved V gene accounts for under half of the shortfall where checked; the remainder is of unknown origin. For this sample the table gives tens of thousands of clones, of which about 85% were detected only once. The top ten hold 7.5% to 8.5% of the sample. Per the publication, the time point label means: after dendritic cell vaccination, including at tumor progression/relapse. The material was blood, obtained after dendritic cell vaccination. These receptor sequences come from a human donor with glioblastoma.

The chain is built from TRBV10-1 and TRBJ2-7, with 10 bases matching TRBD2. V lost 8 bases, J lost 4 bases, and 11 bases stayed unmatched. The germline CDR1 and CDR2 sequences are WNHNN and SYGVQD (reference sequence). The CDR3 runs to 15 residues. DNA for the CDR3: TGCGCCAGCCCTAGGGGGCTAGCGGGGGCTTACGAGCAGTACTTC. As protein: CASPRGLAGAYEQYF.

This clone was observed a few times. V is TRBV6-1 and J is TRBJ2-1; TRBD1 matches at 9 bases. The germline V gene encodes CDR1 MNHNS and CDR2 SASEGT. This CDR3 comprises 15 residues. Trimming removed 5 bases from V and 9 bases from J; junction bases left unmatched: 11. The CDR3 region is CASSLTEQGASEQFF. CDR3 nucleotide sequence: TGTGCCAGCAGTCTCACCGAACAGGGGGCCTCTGAGCAGTTCTTC.

The chain recombines TRBV10-3 with TRBJ2-7, with D perhaps matching TRBD2 (7 bases). The V end lost 6 bases, the J end lost 0 bases, and 12 bases lay between the germline ends. The CDR3 consists of 14 residues. From germline, CDR1 is ENHRY and CDR2 SYGVKD. CDR3 bases: TGTGCCATCAGGGGGGCGGGGGACTCCTACGAGCAGTACTTC. This translates into CAIRGAGDSYEQYF.

The V and J genes are TRBV10-1 and TRBJ2-7, with 14 bases matching TRBD2. CDR1 and CDR2 (germline): WNHNN, SYGVQD (reference sequence). V lost 4 bases to trimming and J lost 3 bases; unmatched junction nucleotides: 2. The CDR3 sequence is 15 residues long. CDR3 DNA: TGCGCCAGCAGTGGGGGGACTAGCGGGAGCTACGAGCAGTACTTC. This encodes CASSGGTSGSYEQYF.

This chain joins TRBV30 and TRBJ2-5; a weak D match, TRBD1 (7 bases). With 0 bases removed from V and 5 bases from J, the gap between germline ends came to 13 bases. The CDR3 sequence is 14 residues long. CDR1 is GTSNPN and CDR2 is SVGIG in the germline V gene (reference sequence). The CDR3 protein is CAWSVGGQSETQYF. DNA for the CDR3: TGTGCCTGGAGTGTCGGGGGACAGAGCGAGACCCAGTACTTC.

The chain recombines TRBV6-1 with TRBJ2-7; 7 positions agree with TRBD1. Looked up from germline, CDR1 is MNHNS and CDR2 is SASEGT. V dropped 7 bases and J dropped 5; count of bases not matched to a gene: 17. This CDR3 comprises 16 residues. CDR3 sequence: CASNDKGALLSHEQYF. The CDR3 DNA reads as TGTGCCAGCAATGACAAGGGGGCCTTGCTTTCCCACGAGCAGTACTTC.

The genes are TRBV4-1 and TRBJ2-7; possibly TRBD2 for D (6 bases). V was shortened by 3 bases and J by 2 bases, with 11 bases between the two germline ends. In germline, CDR1 is MGHRA, CDR2 YSYEKL. The CDR3 is 14 amino acids. Written as DNA, the CDR3 is TGCGCCAGCAGCCATATGACTAGGCCCTACGAGCAGTACTTC. It is translated as CASSHMTRPYEQYF.

This clone appeared a few times. The V gene is TRBV6-1, the J gene TRBJ2-4, with 9 bases aligning to TRBD1. Germline CDR1 is MNHNS and CDR2 is SASEGT. V was clipped by 7 bases and J by 3 bases; unmatched bases: 4. The CDR3 loop spans 14 amino acids. The CDR3 reads CASTTGGFKNIQYF. DNA of the CDR3: TGTGCCAGCACCACAGGGGGCTTCAAAAACATTCAGTACTTC.

J is TRBJ2-7 and V is TRBV28; maybe TRBD2 (6 bases). Germline CDR1 is MDHEN and CDR2 is SYDVKM. The CDR3 totals 15 residues. The ends were cut back, 6 bases at V and 2 bases at J, with 17 bases in the middle. DNA of the CDR3: TGTGCCAGCAGAGTCATAATGGGGGAGGCCTACGAGCAGTACTTC. It is translated as CASRVIMGEAYEQYF.

The V call is TRBV14, the J call TRBJ2-1; 9 positions agree with TRBD1. The CDR3 runs 14 residues. The V gene's germline CDR1 is SGHDN and CDR2 FVKESK. The junction had 6 bases not matched to a gene; V was cut back by 4 bases and J by 8 bases. The CDR3 DNA is TGTGCCAGCAGCCTGGGGACAGGGACCGATGAGCAGTTCTTC. Its translation: CASSLGTGTDEQFF. Full variable domain (missing parts from reference TRBV14 and TRBJ2-1): EAGVTQFPSHSVIEKGQTVTLRCDPISGHDNLYWYRRVMGKEIKFLLHFVKESKQDESGMPNNRFLAERTGGTYSTLKVQPAELEDSGVYFCASSLGTGTDEQFFGPGTRLTVL.

This clone was found many times. V usage is TRBV6-1 and J usage is TRBJ2-3, with 12 nucleotides matching TRBD1. The CDR3 totals 15 residues. V lost 4 bases, J lost 4 bases, and 3 bases stayed unmatched. Germline loops: CDR1 MNHNS, CDR2 SASEGT. CDR3 sequence: CASSVGTGGADTQYF. The CDR3 bases are TGTGCCAGCAGTGTAGGGACAGGGGGCGCAGATACGCAGTATTTT.

The V call is TRBV7-2, the J call TRBJ1-5; D is unresolved. The germline V gene encodes CDR1 SGHTA and CDR2 FQGNSA. CDR3 length: 12 residues. V was cut by 1 base and J by 7 bases, with 5 bases left in between. CDR3 in amino acids: CASSLDSQPQHF. The DNA for the CDR3 is TGTGCCAGCAGCTTAGACTCGCAGCCCCAGCATTTT.

The DNA of the CDR3 is TGCAGCGTCACGGTTGGGACAGGGGGCACTGAAGCTTTCTTT. Protein sequence: CSVTVGTGGTEAFF. The rearrangement links TRBV29-1 to TRBJ1-1, with 11 positions matching TRBD1. Germline V gives CDR1 SQVTM, CDR2 ANQGSEA. The CDR3 has 14 residues. V trimming: 6 bases; J trimming: 4 bases; junction bases outside the gene matches: 7.

V gene TRBV19 combines with J gene TRBJ2-1; 8 bases align to TRBD1. V lost 6 bases, J lost 4 bases, and 11 bases stayed unmatched. Germline V gene lookup returns CDR1 LNHDA and CDR2 SQIVND (reference sequence). The CDR3 has 16 amino acids. The CDR3 here is CASRPRTGTLYNEQFF. In DNA, the CDR3 is TGTGCCAGTAGACCAAGGACAGGGACTCTATACAATGAGCAGTTCTTC.